The table lists the clone carrying this TCR beta chain with a count of one. This specimen comes from a study of Ad26.COV2.S vaccination and SARS-CoV-2 variants. Trimming pared 7 bases from V and 8 bases from J, leaving 12 bases between. Per the germline V gene, CDR1 is MNHEY and CDR2 is SVGAGI. The length of the CDR3 is 12 residues. TCRdb keeps only in-frame clones here, not all; method: immunoSEQ multiplex PCR. The data show over 400,000 clones, less than 95% seen once. Sample treatment: 15 to 20 received Ad26.COV2.S at low or high dose, single or two shots; about 5 received placebo; per-sample allocation not given. The investigators took samples on day 63 after the first vaccine or placebo injection.

The chain employs TRBV6-5 and TRBJ1-5; D gene ambiguous. The TCR was taken from a person between 18 and 59 years old who received the Ad26.COV2.S COVID-19 vaccine or a placebo. The starting material was peripheral blood, obtained in a trial of Ad26.COV2.S vaccine versus placebo. The CDR3 nucleotides are TGTGCCAGCACCTATGAATTGGAGCCCCAGCATTTT. This codes for CASTYELEPQHF.